Listed here is a single TCR beta chain. Its specificity is unknown. Every bit of the isolated RNA underwent reverse transcription, so sequencing read expressed TCRB transcripts. Naive, central memory and regulatory T cell samples yielded around 3.5 million reads on average. Profiling relied on immunoSEQ multiplex PCR, and the TCRdb table lists in-frame clones only, not all of them. The table lists around 140,000 clones, roughly 10% of them singletons, with less than 0.85% in the top ten. This sample was included in a study of beta chain features in type 1 diabetes. The study, taken as a whole, reports: A cDNA-based sequencing approach could over-represent cells with high TCR expression.

V was shortened by 5 bases and J by 0 bases, with 14 bases between the two germline ends. This CDR3 region has 17 residues. Per germline, CDR1 LGHNA and CDR2 YNFKEQ. Stem cell-like memory, regulatory, central memory and naive CD4+ cells were sorted via CD45RO/CCR7/CD25/CD127/CD95/CD27. The sample comprised central memory CD4+ T cells from blood. The V and J genes are TRBV4-2 and TRBJ2-6; D might be TRBD2 (6 bases). The receptor's source is a middle-aged woman in good health. The CDR3 region is CASSVSGTFSGANVLTF. For the CDR3, the DNA is TGTGCCAGCAGCGTTTCGGGGACTTTCTCTGGGGCCAACGTCCTGACTTTC.